The 5 T cell receptor beta chains listed next were all sequenced from one sample in a study of tumor-infiltrating lymphocytes in primary liver carcinoma. The template, about 510 ng total RNA, yielded TCR beta cDNA made with a constant-region primer. Modified slightly, ARM-PCR produced TCR beta libraries over three nested multiplex PCR rounds. Each of the first two PCR rounds ran approximately 9 cycles with TRBV1-TRBV30 forward and C-beta reverse primers. TCRdb passed the multiplex PCR reads through MiXCR, listing each CDR3 protein once. The sample has tens of thousands of distinct CDR3 sequences, around 70% seen once. Starting material for RNA and DNA co-extraction consisted of roughly 17-31 mg of unsorted bulk tissue. Material for sequencing was liver tumor tissue from sampling region 1. As to subset: tumor region T1, superior pole. These receptor sequences come from a middle-aged man with primary liver carcinoma and hepatitis B virus infection.

The chain uses TRBV28 and TRBJ2-7, with 7 bases fitting TRBD2. Losses at the gene ends were 8 bases for V and 6 bases for J; bases not matched to a gene: 10. Germline lookup yields CDR1 MDHEN and CDR2 SYDVKM. This CDR3 spans 13 amino acids. The CDR3 coding sequence is TGTGCCAGCTTAACGGGAGGTTTGGGCGAGCAGTACTTC. Translating gives CASLTGGLGEQYF.

On this clonotype: One junction end does not reproduce the germline sequence, and a read error may be involved. The rearrangement joins TRBV11-2 to TRBJ2-2; possible D gene TRBD2, 6 bases. This CDR3 spans 12 amino acids. Germline V CDR1 and CDR2: SGHAT, FQNNGV. DNA for the CDR3: TGTGCTAGCGGCATCGACCGCGGGGAGTTGTTCTTT. Translated, it gives CASGIDRGELFF. Looking up the rest from reference TRBV11-2 and TRBJ2-2 gives the full variable domain: EAGVAQSPRYKIIEKRQSVAFWCNPISGHATLYWYQQILGQGPKLLIQFQNNGVVDDSQLPKDRFSAERLKGVDSTLKIQPAKLEDSAVYLCASGIDRGELFFGEGSRLTVL.

About this clonotype itself: One end of the junction is discordant with germline, which a read error may explain. The J gene is TRBJ2-5, the V gene TRBV11-2; 8 bases align to TRBD2. The CDR3 loop spans 16 amino acids. Germline V gene data show CDR1 as SGHAT and CDR2 as FQNNGV. CDR3 nucleotides: TGTGTCAGCAGCCCCGGACTAGCTGGAGGTGTAAAGACCCAGTACTTC. Its protein is CVSSPGLAGGVKTQYF.

This chain uses TRBV6-5 with TRBJ2-7, with D perhaps matching TRBD2 (6 bases). With 7 bases removed from V and 7 bases from J, the gap between germline ends came to 17 bases. The CDR3 has 13 amino acids. Germline CDR1 MNHEY, CDR2 SVGAGI. The CDR3 DNA reads TGTGCCAGCACCCATGGGCGGGAATCTGAGCAGTACTTC. Translation gives CASTHGRESEQYF.

Comments on this clonotype: An end of the junction does not agree with germline; a read error may underlie this. J is TRBJ2-7 and V is TRBV6-1; TRBD2 agrees at 7 bases. Looked up from germline, CDR1 is MNHNS and CDR2 is SASEGT. This CDR3 region has 15 residues. The CDR3 DNA reads as TGTGACAGCAGTGAAGAAGCGGGATCTTCCTACGAGCAGTATTTC. This codes for CDSSEEAGSSYEQYF.